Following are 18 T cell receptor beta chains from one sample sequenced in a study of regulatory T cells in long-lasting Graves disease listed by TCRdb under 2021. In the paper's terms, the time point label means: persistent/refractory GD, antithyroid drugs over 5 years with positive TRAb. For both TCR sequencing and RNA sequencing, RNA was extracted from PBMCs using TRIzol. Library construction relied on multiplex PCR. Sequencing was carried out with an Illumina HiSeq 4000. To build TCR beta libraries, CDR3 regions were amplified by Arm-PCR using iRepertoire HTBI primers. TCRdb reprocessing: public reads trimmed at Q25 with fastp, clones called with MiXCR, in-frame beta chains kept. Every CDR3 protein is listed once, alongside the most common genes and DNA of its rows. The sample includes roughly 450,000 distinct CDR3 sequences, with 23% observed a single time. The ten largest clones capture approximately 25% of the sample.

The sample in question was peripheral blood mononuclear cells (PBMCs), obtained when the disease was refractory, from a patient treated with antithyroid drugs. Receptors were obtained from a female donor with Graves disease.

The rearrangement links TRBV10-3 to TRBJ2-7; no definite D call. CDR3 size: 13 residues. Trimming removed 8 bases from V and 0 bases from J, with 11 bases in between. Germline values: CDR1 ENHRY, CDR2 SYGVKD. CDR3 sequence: CAIGLASSYEQYF. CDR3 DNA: TGTGCCATCGGGCTGGCGAGCTCCTACGAGCAGTACTTC.

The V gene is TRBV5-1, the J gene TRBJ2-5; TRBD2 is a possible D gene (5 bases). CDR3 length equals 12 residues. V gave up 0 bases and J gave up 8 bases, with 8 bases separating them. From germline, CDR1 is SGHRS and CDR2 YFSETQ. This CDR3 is CASSLATSTQYF. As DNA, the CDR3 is TGCGCCAGCAGCTTGGCTACTAGTACCCAGTACTTC.

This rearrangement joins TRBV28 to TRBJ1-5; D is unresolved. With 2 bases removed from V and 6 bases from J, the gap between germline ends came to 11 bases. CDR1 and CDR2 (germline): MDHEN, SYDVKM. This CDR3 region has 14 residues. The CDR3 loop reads CASSLPWSGQPQHF. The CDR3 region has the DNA TGTGCCAGCAGTTTACCCTGGAGTGGTCAGCCCCAGCATTTT.

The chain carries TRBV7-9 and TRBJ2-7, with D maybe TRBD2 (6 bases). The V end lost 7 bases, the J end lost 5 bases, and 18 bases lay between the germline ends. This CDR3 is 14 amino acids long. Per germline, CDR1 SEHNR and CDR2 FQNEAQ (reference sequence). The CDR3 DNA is TGTGCCAGCACCTCGGGGAGGATCGTCCACGAGCAGTACTTC. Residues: CASTSGRIVHEQYF.

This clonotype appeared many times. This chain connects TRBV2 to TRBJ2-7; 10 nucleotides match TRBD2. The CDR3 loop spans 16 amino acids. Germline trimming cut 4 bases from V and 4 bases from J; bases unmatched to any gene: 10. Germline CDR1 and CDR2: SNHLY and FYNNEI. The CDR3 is CASSAASGRGGYEQYF. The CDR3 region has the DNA TGTGCCAGCAGTGCGGCTAGCGGGAGAGGGGGGTACGAGCAGTACTTC.

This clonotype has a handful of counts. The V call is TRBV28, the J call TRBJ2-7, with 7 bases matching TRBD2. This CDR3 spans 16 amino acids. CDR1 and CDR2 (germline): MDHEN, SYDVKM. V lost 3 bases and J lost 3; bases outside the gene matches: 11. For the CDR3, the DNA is TGTGCCAGCAGTTTCGCCGGCCTGGGGGGGGACTACGAGCAGTACTTC. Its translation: CASSFAGLGGDYEQYF.

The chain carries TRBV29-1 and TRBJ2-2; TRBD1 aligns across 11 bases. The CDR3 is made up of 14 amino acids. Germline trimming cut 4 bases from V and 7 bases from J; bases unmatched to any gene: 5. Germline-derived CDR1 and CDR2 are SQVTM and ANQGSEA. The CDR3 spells CSVVGQGAIGELFF. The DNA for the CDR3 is TGCAGCGTTGTCGGACAGGGGGCTATCGGGGAGCTGTTTTTT.

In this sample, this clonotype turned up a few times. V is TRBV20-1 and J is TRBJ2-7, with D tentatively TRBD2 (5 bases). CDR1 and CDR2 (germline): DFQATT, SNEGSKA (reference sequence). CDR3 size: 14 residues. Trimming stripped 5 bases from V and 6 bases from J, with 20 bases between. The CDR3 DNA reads TGCAGTGCTCGGAAAGCGGAGACCCGCGGCGAGCAGTACTTC. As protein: CSARKAETRGEQYF.

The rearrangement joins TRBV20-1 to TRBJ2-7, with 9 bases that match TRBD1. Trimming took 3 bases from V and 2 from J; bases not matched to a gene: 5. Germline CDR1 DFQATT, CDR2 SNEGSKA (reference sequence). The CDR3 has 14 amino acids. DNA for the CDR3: TGCAGTGCTAGCGGGACAGGGAGCACCTACGAGCAGTACTTC. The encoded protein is CSASGTGSTYEQYF.

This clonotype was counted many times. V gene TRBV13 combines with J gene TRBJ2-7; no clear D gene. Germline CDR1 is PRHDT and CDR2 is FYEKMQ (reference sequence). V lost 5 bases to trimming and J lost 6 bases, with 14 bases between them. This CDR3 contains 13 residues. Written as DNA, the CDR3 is TGTGCCAGCAGCCGCGCTCATTCTGGCGAGCAGTACTTC. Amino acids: CASSRAHSGEQYF.

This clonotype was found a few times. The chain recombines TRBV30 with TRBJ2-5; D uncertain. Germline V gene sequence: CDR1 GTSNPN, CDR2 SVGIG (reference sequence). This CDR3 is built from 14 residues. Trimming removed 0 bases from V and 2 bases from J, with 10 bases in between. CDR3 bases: TGTGCCTGGAGTGTCTGGTCAGTTCAAGAGACCCAGTACTTC. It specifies CAWSVWSVQETQYF.

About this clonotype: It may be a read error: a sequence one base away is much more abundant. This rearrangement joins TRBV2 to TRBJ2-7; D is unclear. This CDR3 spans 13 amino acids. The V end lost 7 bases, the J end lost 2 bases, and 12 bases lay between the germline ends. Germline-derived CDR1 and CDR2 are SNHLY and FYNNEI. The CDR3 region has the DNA TGTGCCAGCACTTTGGGCAGAACCTACGAGCAGTACTTC. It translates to CASTLGRTYEQYF.

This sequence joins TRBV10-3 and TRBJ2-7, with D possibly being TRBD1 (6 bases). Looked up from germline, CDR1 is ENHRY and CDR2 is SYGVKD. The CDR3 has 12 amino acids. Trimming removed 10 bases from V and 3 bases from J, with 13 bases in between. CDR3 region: CATRDTNYEQYF. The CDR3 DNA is TGTGCCACCCGGGACACCAACTACGAGCAGTACTTC.

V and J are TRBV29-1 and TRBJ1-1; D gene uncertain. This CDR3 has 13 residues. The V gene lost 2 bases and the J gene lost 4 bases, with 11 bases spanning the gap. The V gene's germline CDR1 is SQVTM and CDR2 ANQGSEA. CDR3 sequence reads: CSVERIEGTEAFF. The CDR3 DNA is TGCAGCGTTGAACGGATTGAGGGCACTGAAGCTTTCTTT.

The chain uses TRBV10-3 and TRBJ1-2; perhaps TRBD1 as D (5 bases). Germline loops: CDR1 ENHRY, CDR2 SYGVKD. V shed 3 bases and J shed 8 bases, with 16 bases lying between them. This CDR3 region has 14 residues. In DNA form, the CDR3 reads TGTGCCATCAGTGACCCGGGGCGAGGGGACGGCTACACCTTC. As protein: CAISDPGRGDGYTF.

CDR3 loop: CASSLTSGSTHSYEQYF. The CDR3 DNA sequence: TGCGCCAGCAGCTTGACTAGCGGGAGTACCCACTCCTACGAGCAGTACTTC. The chain is built from TRBV5-1 and TRBJ2-7; 11 positions agree with TRBD2. With 1 base clipped from V and 0 bases from J, the junction kept 6 bases outside the gene matches. From germline, CDR1 is SGHRS and CDR2 YFSETQ. The CDR3 consists of 17 residues. Drawing the rest from reference TRBV5-1 and TRBJ2-7, the complete variable domain is KAGVTQTPRYLIKTRGQQVTLSCSPISGHRSVSWYQQTPGQGLQFLFEYFSETQRNKGNFPGRFSGRQFSNSRSEMNVSTLELGDSALYLCASSLTSGSTHSYEQYFGPGTRLTVT.

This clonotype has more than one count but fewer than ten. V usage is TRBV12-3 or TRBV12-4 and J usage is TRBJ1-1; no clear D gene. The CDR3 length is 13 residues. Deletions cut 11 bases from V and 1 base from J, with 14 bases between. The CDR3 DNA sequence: TGTGCCGCGCGGGGTCCGGGGAACACTGAAGCTTTCTTT. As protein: CAARGPGNTEAFF.

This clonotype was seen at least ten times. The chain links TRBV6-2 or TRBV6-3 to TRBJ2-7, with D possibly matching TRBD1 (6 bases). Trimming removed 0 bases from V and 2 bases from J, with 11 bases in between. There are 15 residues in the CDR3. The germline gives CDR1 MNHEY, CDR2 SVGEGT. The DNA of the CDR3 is TGTGCCAGCAGTTACTCGACGGACAGAACCTACGAGCAGTACTTC. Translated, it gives CASSYSTDRTYEQYF.